Below, one T cell receptor (beta chain) is given with its context. What it binds is not known. The V and J ends lost 6 bases and 1 base, in that order; junction bases with no gene match: 4. The V gene's germline CDR1 is SNHLY and CDR2 FYNNEI. CDR3 length equals 14 residues. Data came from immunoSEQ multiplex PCR; TCRdb stores just in-frame clones and leaves some out. The repertoire includes 150,000 or so clones, roughly nine tenths of them detected once, and about 3% sits in the top ten. This specimen belongs to a study of T cell responses to AZD1222 COVID-19 vaccine. Study-level points and caveats: Clonal diversity was possibly underestimated; the donors were predominantly white British and more often female.

This specimen was peripheral blood, taken on day 0 of AZD1222 vaccination. The rearrangement links TRBV2 to TRBJ1-2; 8 bases match TRBD1. This receptor was obtained from an adult in good health. The CDR3 sequence: CASSRGRDNYGYTF. As DNA, the CDR3 is TGTGCCAGCAGCAGGGGGCGCGATAACTATGGCTACACCTTC. Full variable domain (remainder filled in from reference TRBV2 and TRBJ1-2): EPEVTQTPSHQVTQMGQEVILRCVPISNHLYFYWYRQILGQKVEFLVSFYNNEISEKSEIFDDQFSVERPDGSNFTLKIRSTKLEDSAMYFCASSRGRDNYGYTFGSGTRLTVV.